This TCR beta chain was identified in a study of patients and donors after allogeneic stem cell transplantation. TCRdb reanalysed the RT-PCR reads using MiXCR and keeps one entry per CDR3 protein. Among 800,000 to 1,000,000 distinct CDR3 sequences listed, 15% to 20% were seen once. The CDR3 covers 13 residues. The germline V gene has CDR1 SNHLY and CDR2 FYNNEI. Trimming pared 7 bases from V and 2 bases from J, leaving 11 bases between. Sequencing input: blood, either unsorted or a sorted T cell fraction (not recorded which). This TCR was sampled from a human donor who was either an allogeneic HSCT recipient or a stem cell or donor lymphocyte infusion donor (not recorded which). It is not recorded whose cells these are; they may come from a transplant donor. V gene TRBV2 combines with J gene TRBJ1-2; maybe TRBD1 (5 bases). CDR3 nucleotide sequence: TGTGCCAGCAAAGGGACGGTGAACTATGGCTACACCTTC. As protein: CASKGTVNYGYTF.